What follows describes a single TCR beta chain. This record comes from a study of PD-1 blockade in mismatch repair-deficient tumors. This CDR3 has 14 amino acids. Germline lookup yields CDR1 GTSNPN and CDR2 SVGIG (reference sequence). The V end was cut by 0 bases, the J end by 5 bases, with 12 bases between. The method was immunoSEQ multiplex PCR; TCRdb's version includes in-frame clones alone and lacks a portion of them. The sample holds around 120,000 clones; about 86% are singletons and the top ten take about 14%. A few pembrolizumab responders had their TCRs sequenced. V gene TRBV30 combines with J gene TRBJ2-3; D ambiguous. This TCR derives from an adult with mismatch repair-deficient cancer. The sample was peripheral blood, taken 44 weeks after starting pembrolizumab. CDR3 nucleotides: TGTGCCTGGAGTGTACTAAAGGGTTTAGATACGCAGTATTTT. Translation gives CAWSVLKGLDTQYF.